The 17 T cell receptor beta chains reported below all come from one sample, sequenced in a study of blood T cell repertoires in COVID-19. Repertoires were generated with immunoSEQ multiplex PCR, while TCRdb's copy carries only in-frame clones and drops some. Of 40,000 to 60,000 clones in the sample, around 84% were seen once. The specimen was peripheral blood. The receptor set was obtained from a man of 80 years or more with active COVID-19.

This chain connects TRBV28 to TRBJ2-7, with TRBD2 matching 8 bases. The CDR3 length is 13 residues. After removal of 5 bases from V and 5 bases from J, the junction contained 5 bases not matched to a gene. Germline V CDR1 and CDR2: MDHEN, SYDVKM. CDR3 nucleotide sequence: TGTGCCAGCAGTCAAGGGACTAGAAACGAGCAGTACTTC. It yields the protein CASSQGTRNEQYF.

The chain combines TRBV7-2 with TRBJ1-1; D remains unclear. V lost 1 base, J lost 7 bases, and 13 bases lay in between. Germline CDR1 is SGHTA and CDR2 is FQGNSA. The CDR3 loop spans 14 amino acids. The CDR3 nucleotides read TGTGCCAGCAGCTTAGTGGAGGCCAGGCGTGAAGCTTTCTTT. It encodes CASSLVEARREAFF.

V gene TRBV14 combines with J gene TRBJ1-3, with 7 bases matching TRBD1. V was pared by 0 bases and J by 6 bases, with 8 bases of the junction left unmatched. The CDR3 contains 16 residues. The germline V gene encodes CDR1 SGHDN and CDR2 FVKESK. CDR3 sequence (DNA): TGTGCCAGCAGCCAAGAAGACAGGGTATATGTAAACACCATATATTTT. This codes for CASSQEDRVYVNTIYF. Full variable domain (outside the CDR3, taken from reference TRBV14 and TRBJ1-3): EAGVTQFPSHSVIEKGQTVTLRCDPISGHDNLYWYRRVMGKEIKFLLHFVKESKQDESGMPNNRFLAERTGGTYSTLKVQPAELEDSGVYFCASSQEDRVYVNTIYFGEGSWLTVV.

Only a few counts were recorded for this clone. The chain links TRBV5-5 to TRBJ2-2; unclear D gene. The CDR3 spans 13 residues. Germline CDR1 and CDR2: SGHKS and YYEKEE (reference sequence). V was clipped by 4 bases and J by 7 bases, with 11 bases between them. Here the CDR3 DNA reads TGTGCCAGCAGCAGAAACCCGAGCGGGGAGCTGTTTTTT. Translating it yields CASSRNPSGELFF.

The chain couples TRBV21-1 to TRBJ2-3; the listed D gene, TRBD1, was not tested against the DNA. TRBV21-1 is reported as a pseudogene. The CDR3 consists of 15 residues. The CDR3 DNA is TGTGCCAGCAGCAAAGAAGGACAACCCACAGATACGCAGTATTTT. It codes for CASSKEGQPTDTQYF.

The CDR3 coding sequence is TGCGCCAGCAGCCCAGACAGGTGGACTAATGAAAAACTGTTTTTT. This encodes CASSPDRWTNEKLFF. V and J are TRBV4-3 and TRBJ1-4; D might be TRBD1 (6 bases). CDR1 and CDR2 from the germline V gene are LGHNA and YSLEER. Trimming removed 4 bases at V and 2 bases at J, with 11 bases between. This CDR3 spans 15 amino acids.

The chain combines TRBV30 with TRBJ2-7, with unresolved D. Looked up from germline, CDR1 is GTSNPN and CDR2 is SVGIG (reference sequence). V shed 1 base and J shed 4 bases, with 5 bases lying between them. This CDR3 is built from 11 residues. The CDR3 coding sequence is TGTGCCTGGAGTGCGACTTACGAGCAGTACTTC. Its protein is CAWSATYEQYF.

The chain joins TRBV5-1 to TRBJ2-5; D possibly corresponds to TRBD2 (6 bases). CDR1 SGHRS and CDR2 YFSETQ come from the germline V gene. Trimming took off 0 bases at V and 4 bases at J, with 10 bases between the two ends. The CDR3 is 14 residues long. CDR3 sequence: CASSLVRRGETQYF. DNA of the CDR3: TGCGCCAGCAGCTTGGTCCGGAGGGGAGAGACCCAGTACTTC.

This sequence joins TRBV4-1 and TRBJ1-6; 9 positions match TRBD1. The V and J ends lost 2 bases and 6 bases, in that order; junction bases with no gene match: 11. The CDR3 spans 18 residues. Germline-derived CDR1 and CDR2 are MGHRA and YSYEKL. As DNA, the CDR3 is TGCGCCAGCAGCCAAAGGCCGCTTCTGGGACAGGGTAATTCACCCCTCCACTTT. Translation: CASSQRPLLGQGNSPLHF.

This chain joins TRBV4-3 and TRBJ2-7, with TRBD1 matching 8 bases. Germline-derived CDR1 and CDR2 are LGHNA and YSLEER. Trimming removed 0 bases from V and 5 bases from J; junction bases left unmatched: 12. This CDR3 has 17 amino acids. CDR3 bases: TGCGCCAGCAGCCAAGATATAGGGACAGGTCTCCTCCACGAGCAGTACTTC. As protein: CASSQDIGTGLLHEQYF.

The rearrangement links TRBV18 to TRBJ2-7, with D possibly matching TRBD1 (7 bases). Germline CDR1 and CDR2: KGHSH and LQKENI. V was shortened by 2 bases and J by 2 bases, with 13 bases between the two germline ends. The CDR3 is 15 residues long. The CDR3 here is CASSPSRGTAYEQYF. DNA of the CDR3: TGTGCCAGCTCACCATCCCGGGGGACAGCCTACGAGCAGTACTTC.

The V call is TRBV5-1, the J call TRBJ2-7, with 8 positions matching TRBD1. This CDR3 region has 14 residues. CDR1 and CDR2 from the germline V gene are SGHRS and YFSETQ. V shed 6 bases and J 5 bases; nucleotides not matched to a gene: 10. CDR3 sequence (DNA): TGCGCCAGCACCGTCCCCGACAGGGGCCACGAGCAGTACTTC. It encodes CASTVPDRGHEQYF.

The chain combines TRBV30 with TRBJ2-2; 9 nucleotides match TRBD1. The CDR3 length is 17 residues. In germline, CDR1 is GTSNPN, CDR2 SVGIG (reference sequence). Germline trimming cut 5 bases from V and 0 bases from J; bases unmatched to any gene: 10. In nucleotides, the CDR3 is TGTGCCTGGCGACGCCGCTGGGACAGGGCGAACACCGGGGAGCTGTTTTTT. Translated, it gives CAWRRRWDRANTGELFF.

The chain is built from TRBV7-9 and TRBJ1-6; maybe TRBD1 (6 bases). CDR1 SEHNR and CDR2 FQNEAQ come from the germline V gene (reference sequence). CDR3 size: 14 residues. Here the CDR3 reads CVLGARSYNSPLHF. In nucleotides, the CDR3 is TGTGTCCTGGGGGCAAGGTCCTATAATTCACCCCTCCACTTT. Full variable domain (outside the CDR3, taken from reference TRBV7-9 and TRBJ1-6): DTGVSQNPRHKITKRGQNVTFRCDPISEHNRLYWYRQTLGQGPEFLTYFQNEAQLEKSRLLSDRFSAERPKGSFSTLEIQRTEQGDSAMYLCVLGARSYNSPLHFGNGTRLTVT.

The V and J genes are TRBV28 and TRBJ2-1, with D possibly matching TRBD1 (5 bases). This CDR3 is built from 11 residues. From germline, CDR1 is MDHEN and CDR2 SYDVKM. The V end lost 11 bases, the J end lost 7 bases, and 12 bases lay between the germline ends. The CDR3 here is CAARGSNEQFF. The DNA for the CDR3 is TGTGCCGCTAGGGGATCGAATGAGCAGTTCTTC.

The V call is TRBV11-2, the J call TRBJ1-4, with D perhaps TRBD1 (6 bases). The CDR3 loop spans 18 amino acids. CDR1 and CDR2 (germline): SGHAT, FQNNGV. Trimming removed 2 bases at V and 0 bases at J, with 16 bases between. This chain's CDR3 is CASSLSLPGATTNEKLFF. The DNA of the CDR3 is TGTGCCAGCAGCTTAAGTCTCCCAGGGGCGACAACTAATGAAAAACTGTTTTTT.

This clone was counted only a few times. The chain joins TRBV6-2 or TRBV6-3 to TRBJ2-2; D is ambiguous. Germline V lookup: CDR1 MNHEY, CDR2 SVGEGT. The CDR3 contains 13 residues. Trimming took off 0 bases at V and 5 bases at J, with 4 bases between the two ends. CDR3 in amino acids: CASSYSYTGELFF. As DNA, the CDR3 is TGTGCCAGCAGTTACTCGTATACCGGGGAGCTGTTTTTT.